The following is a T cell receptor (beta chain) sequence with its context. The table came from immunoSEQ multiplex PCR; TCRdb's copy has only in-frame clones and leaves some out. The table shows about 84,000 clones, with around 79% occurring only once. These data are taken from a study of blood T cell repertoires in COVID-19. Study-wide background: The cDNA or gDNA used as material had been derived from T cells, B-cell-depleted T cells, or PBMCs.

The sample was peripheral blood. This TCR derives from a man between 50 and 59 years old with active or convalescent COVID-19.

The CDR3 protein is CASKPGTSTDTQYF. CDR3 nucleotides: TGTGCCAGCAAGCCGGGGACTAGCACAGATACGCAGTATTTT. V and J are TRBV5-4 and TRBJ2-3, with a possible D match to TRBD2 (6 bases). V shed 6 bases and J shed 0 bases, with 11 bases lying between them. This CDR3 comprises 14 residues. Germline loops: CDR1 SGHNT, CDR2 YYREEE (reference sequence).